The entry below gives a single T cell receptor beta chain sequence along with its context. Measured with immunoSEQ multiplex PCR; TCRdb has only the in-frame clones, and not every one. The sample lists roughly 20,000 clones, around 84% occurring once. The data are from a study of control samples from healthy donors and cancer patients. This CDR3 region has 17 residues. Trimming took 0 bases from V and 6 from J, leaving 20 bases between them. CDR1 and CDR2 from the germline V gene are LNHDA and SQIVND (reference sequence). The sample taken for sequencing was PBMCs. The receptor comes from a woman in her sixties or seventies with lung cancer. The V call is TRBV19, the J call TRBJ1-2, with D perhaps TRBD1 (6 bases). In DNA, the CDR3 is TGTGCCAGTAGTATAGACTTCTCAACAGGGAAATCCCATGGCTACACCTTC. It translates to CASSIDFSTGKSHGYTF.